These 22 T cell receptor beta chains came from one sample sequenced in a study of blood T cell repertoires in COVID-19. Produced via immunoSEQ multiplex PCR; TCRdb's table is partial and in-frame only. Here the sample spans 300,000 to 400,000 clones, almost 90% being singletons. Sequenced sample: peripheral blood. The source of these receptors is a woman in her 30s with COVID-19, enrolled during active disease.

This clone has just one count. The V call is TRBV6-5, the J call TRBJ2-1, with D perhaps TRBD2 (5 bases). Germline CDR1 and CDR2: MNHEY and SVGAGI. The CDR3 consists of 14 residues. V lost 5 bases to trimming and J lost 3 bases, with 11 bases between them. CDR3 sequence: CASSTPDFYNEQFF. CDR3 nucleotides: TGTGCCAGCAGTACTCCGGACTTCTACAATGAGCAGTTCTTC.

CDR3 DNA sequence: TGTGCCTGGGCCCGAGGGACAGTTAATGAAAAACTGTTTTTT. Translated: CAWARGTVNEKLFF. The chain links TRBV30 to TRBJ1-4, with 7 bases matching TRBD1. V lost 5 bases and J lost 4; bases outside the gene matches: 7. CDR1 is GTSNPN, CDR2 SVGIG, per germline (reference sequence). This CDR3 region has 14 residues.

This chain connects TRBV5-1 to TRBJ2-1; 13 bases are a match to TRBD2. CDR1 SGHRS and CDR2 YFSETQ come from the germline V gene. CDR3 size: 15 residues. Unmatched junction bases numbered 2, after V lost 4 bases and J lost 4 bases. CDR3 nucleotides: TGCGCCAGCAGCCCGGGACTAGCGGGGTACAATGAGCAGTTCTTC. This encodes CASSPGLAGYNEQFF.

This chain joins TRBV27 and TRBJ2-5, with 14 bases fitting TRBD2. CDR1 is MNHEY and CDR2 is SMNVEV in the germline V gene (reference sequence). The CDR3 extends over 16 amino acids. J lost 5 bases, V lost 5 bases, and 7 bases had no gene match. The CDR3 region is CASSPWTSGRRETQYF. The DNA of the CDR3 is TGTGCCAGCAGTCCTTGGACTAGCGGGAGGCGGGAGACCCAGTACTTC.

The chain combines TRBV2 with TRBJ2-7; maybe TRBD1 (5 bases). Trimming left V 1 base short and J 2 bases short, with 12 bases between. CDR1 and CDR2 (germline): SNHLY, FYNNEI. This CDR3 contains 15 residues. CDR3 in amino acids: CASSEGKGVTYEQYF. Here the CDR3 DNA reads TGTGCCAGCAGTGAAGGAAAAGGGGTGACCTACGAGCAGTACTTC.

J is TRBJ1-1 and V is TRBV7-2; D may be TRBD1 (5 bases). CDR1 is SGHTA and CDR2 is FQGNSA in the germline V gene. Trimming pared 2 bases from V and 4 bases from J, leaving 8 bases between. The CDR3 runs to 13 residues. Here the CDR3 reads CASSLIGGTEAFF. CDR3 in DNA: TGTGCCAGCAGCTTAATCGGGGGCACTGAAGCTTTCTTT.

This clone was recorded once. The chain is built from TRBV2 and TRBJ2-7, with TRBD2 identical over 12 bases. With V trimmed by 2 bases and J by 4 bases, 12 bases remained unmatched. CDR1 is SNHLY and CDR2 is FYNNEI in the germline V gene. The CDR3 has 18 residues. CDR3 nucleotide sequence: TGTGCCAGCAGTGAAAATCTAGCGGGGGGGTATTTTTTGTACGAGCAGTACTTC. Amino acid sequence: CASSENLAGGYFLYEQYF.

The chain links TRBV6-4 to TRBJ2-1; 8 nucleotides align to TRBD2. V was clipped by 0 bases and J by 4 bases; unmatched bases: 8. This CDR3 has 17 residues. Germline values: CDR1 MRHNA, CDR2 SNTAGT. The CDR3 sequence: CASSDSIKRGGYNEQFF. The CDR3 region has the DNA TGTGCCAGCAGTGACTCGATAAAACGGGGGGGATACAATGAGCAGTTCTTC.

The chain uses TRBV11-2 and TRBJ1-5; 11 bases map to TRBD1. This CDR3 region has 15 residues. Germline CDR1 reads SGHAT; CDR2 reads FQNNGV. After removal of 4 bases from V and 4 bases from J, the junction contained 3 bases not matched to a gene. This CDR3 is CASSWGTGGNQPQHF. CDR3 DNA sequence: TGTGCCAGCAGCTGGGGGACAGGGGGGAATCAGCCCCAGCATTTT.

This chain connects TRBV7-2 to TRBJ2-3; 9 positions match TRBD1. J was trimmed by 4 bases and V by 3 bases; bases with no gene match: 5. The CDR3 covers 15 residues. Germline CDR1 is SGHTA and CDR2 is FQGNSA. As DNA, the CDR3 is TGTGCCAGCAGCTTCCACAGGGGGCAAGCAGATACGCAGTATTTT. It is translated as CASSFHRGQADTQYF.

This clone was picked up one time. This rearrangement joins TRBV14 to TRBJ1-3, with a possible D match to TRBD1 (5 bases). The V gene lost 7 bases and the J gene lost 4 bases, with 14 bases spanning the gap. The CDR3 loop spans 14 amino acids. Looked up from germline, CDR1 is SGHDN and CDR2 is FVKESK. The DNA of the CDR3 is TGTGCCAGCAAGTACCAGGGTAGCGGAAACACCATATATTTT. Translating it yields CASKYQGSGNTIYF.

This chain joins TRBV24-1 and TRBJ2-3; D perhaps matches TRBD1 (7 bases). Trimming removed 0 bases at V and 0 bases at J, with 12 bases between. This CDR3 comprises 17 residues. Germline V gene lookup returns CDR1 KGHDR and CDR2 SFDVKD. CDR3 amino acids: CATSDLGGTESTDTQYF. CDR3 DNA: TGTGCCACCAGTGATTTGGGGGGGACAGAGAGCACAGATACGCAGTATTTT.

This chain connects TRBV12-3 or TRBV12-4 to TRBJ1-2; 11 bases are shared with TRBD1. The CDR3 length is 12 residues. The trim removed 6 bases at V and 14 bases at J, leaving 8 bases unmatched. The CDR3 region has the DNA TGTGCCAGCAGAGAGCGGACAGGGGGCGAGACCTTC. It specifies CASRERTGGETF.

This clone was counted a single time. This chain joins TRBV6-5 and TRBJ1-2, with 8 bases identical to TRBD1. The ends lost 6 bases at V and 5 bases at J; junction bases unmatched: 5. This CDR3 region has 13 residues. Germline V CDR1 and CDR2: MNHEY, SVGAGI. CDR3 loop: CASRPTGVYGYTF. Written as DNA, the CDR3 is TGTGCCAGCAGGCCGACAGGGGTGTATGGCTACACCTTC.

The chain links TRBV5-1 to TRBJ1-2; TRBD1 aligns across 9 bases. The germline gives CDR1 SGHRS, CDR2 YFSETQ. Trimming at V came to 4 bases and at J to 14 bases, leaving 12 bases not matched to a gene. This CDR3 spans 13 amino acids. CDR3 in DNA: TGCGCCAGCAGCAAGGGGACAGGGCCTTGGGGGACCTTC. Translated, it gives CASSKGTGPWGTF.

CDR3 protein: CASSPEGNYGYTF. In nucleotides, the CDR3 is TGTGCCAGCTCACCCGAGGGAAACTATGGCTACACCTTC. The V call is TRBV18, the J call TRBJ1-2; D unresolved. The CDR3 covers 13 residues. Germline V gene sequence: CDR1 KGHSH, CDR2 LQKENI. V shed 3 bases and J shed 2 bases, with 7 bases lying between them.

This chain uses TRBV2 with TRBJ1-6; TRBD1 matches at 7 bases. With V trimmed by 5 bases and J by 8 bases, 9 bases remained unmatched. Germline V gives CDR1 SNHLY, CDR2 FYNNEI. The CDR3 contains 15 residues. The CDR3 region is CASSRQGRGYSPLHF. The DNA for the CDR3 is TGTGCCAGCAGTCGACAGGGCCGGGGGTATTCACCCCTCCACTTT.

The CDR3 nucleotides are TGTGCCAGCAGTGATTTCTTTGTTGGGAGTGTAGATGGCTACACCTTC. Its protein product is CASSDFFVGSVDGYTF. The chain joins TRBV25-1 to TRBJ1-2; D is unclear. This CDR3 contains 16 residues. CDR1 and CDR2 (germline): MGHDK, SYGVNS. The V end was cut by 3 bases, the J end by 6 bases, with 20 bases between.

The chain links TRBV7-6 to TRBJ2-5; 12 bases agree with TRBD2. The trim removed 5 bases at V and 2 bases at J, leaving 6 bases unmatched. The CDR3 has 16 amino acids. Per the germline V gene, CDR1 is SGHVS and CDR2 is FNYEAQ. The CDR3 DNA is TGTGCCAGCAGCCTCGGACTAGCGGGACGGCAAGAGACCCAGTACTTC. It codes for CASSLGLAGRQETQYF.

This clone was seen just once. The chain employs TRBV4-1 and TRBJ2-6, with a weak D call TRBD2 (5 bases). The CDR3 totals 16 residues. The ends were cut back, 0 bases at V and 2 bases at J, with 8 bases in the middle. The germline CDR1 and CDR2 sequences are MGHRA and YSYEKL. CDR3 DNA: TGCGCCAGCAGCCAAGAACGGGAAACTGGGGCCAACGTCCTGACTTTC. Translation: CASSQERETGANVLTF.

The chain recombines TRBV7-2 with TRBJ2-7, with 7 bases aligning to TRBD2. V shed 2 bases, J shed 3 bases, and the junction held 4 bases outside the gene matches. Germline values: CDR1 SGHTA, CDR2 FQGNSA. This CDR3 comprises 14 residues. CDR3 coding DNA: TGTGCCAGCAGCTTATCGCGCGGGAGCTACGAGCAGTACTTC. This gives the protein CASSLSRGSYEQYF.

The V call is TRBV30, the J call TRBJ1-4; perhaps TRBD1 as D (6 bases). V lost 2 bases, J lost 7 bases, and 17 bases lay in between. CDR1 and CDR2 from the germline V gene are GTSNPN and SVGIG (reference sequence). CDR3 size: 15 residues. This CDR3 is CAWSPQQGRSEKLFF. The CDR3 nucleotides are TGTGCCTGGAGTCCCCAACAGGGACGGAGTGAAAAACTGTTTTTT. Based on the CDR3 plus reference TRBV30 and TRBJ1-4, the full variable domain is SQTIHQWPATLVQPVGSPLSLECTVEGTSNPNLYWYRQAAGRGLQLLFYSVGIGQISSEVPQNLSASRPQDRQFILSSKKLLLSDSGFYLCAWSPQQGRSEKLFFGSGTQLSVL.